These T cell receptor beta chains were read from a single sample in a study of glioma-infiltrating T cells. TCRdb re-derived calls from the multiplex PCR reads in MiXCR, one entry per CDR3 protein. The table has 100,000 to 150,000 distinct CDR3 sequences, under 25% seen once. The sample consisted of glioma tissue, nonneoplastic brain tissue, or PBMCs (not recorded which). The receptors come from a human donor with low-grade glioma or glioblastoma, undergoing nonglioma brain surgery, or in good health (not recorded which). CDR3s include the opening cysteine and the closing phenylalanine or tryptophan. The order of the fields is CDR3 length, V gene, J gene, CDR3 protein.

cdr3_length: 15; v_call: TRBV11-2; j_call: TRBJ2-5; cdr3_aa: CASSFAPRGPSAQYF
cdr3_length: 15; v_call: TRBV7-2; j_call: TRBJ2-1; cdr3_aa: CASSATSGVGNEQFF
cdr3_length: 14; v_call: TRBV11-2; j_call: TRBJ1-1; cdr3_aa: CAGTGQGLDTEAFF
cdr3_length: 13; v_call: TRBV14; j_call: TRBJ1-1; cdr3_aa: CASSRTGGTEAFF
cdr3_length: 13; v_call: TRBV28; j_call: TRBJ2-1; cdr3_aa: CASRTGGYNEQFF
cdr3_length: 14; v_call: TRBV2; j_call: TRBJ2-5; cdr3_aa: CASSEQRNQETQYF
cdr3_length: 14; v_call: TRBV28; j_call: TRBJ1-4; cdr3_aa: CASSLTGANEKLFF
cdr3_length: 15; v_call: TRBV28; j_call: TRBJ1-2; cdr3_aa: CASSSAGTGSYGYTF
cdr3_length: 15; v_call: TRBV4-2; j_call: TRBJ1-1; cdr3_aa: CASSQVDQGTTEAFF
cdr3_length: 15; v_call: TRBV9; j_call: TRBJ2-5; cdr3_aa: CASSVAGQGEETQYF
cdr3_length: 15; v_call: TRBV19; j_call: TRBJ1-5; cdr3_aa: CASSILMPSNQPQHF
cdr3_length: 16; v_call: TRBV6-6; j_call: TRBJ1-6; cdr3_aa: CASSYSPGLDNSPLHF
cdr3_length: 14; v_call: TRBV20-1; j_call: TRBJ1-6; cdr3_aa: CSARGGHRDSPLHF
cdr3_length: 19; v_call: TRBV2; j_call: TRBJ2-3; cdr3_aa: CASSEALGLAGAYTDTQYF
cdr3_length: 13; v_call: TRBV18; j_call: TRBJ2-3; cdr3_aa: CASSPGPTDTQYF
cdr3_length: 19; v_call: TRBV4-1; j_call: TRBJ2-2; cdr3_aa: CASSQDGAGGDRNTGELFF
cdr3_length: 14; v_call: TRBV5-1; j_call: TRBJ1-3; cdr3_aa: CASSLDGRRNTIYF
cdr3_length: 17; v_call: TRBV7-6; j_call: TRBJ2-5; cdr3_aa: CASSLGLAGPLQETQYF
cdr3_length: 17; v_call: TRBV4-1; j_call: TRBJ2-5; cdr3_aa: CASSQDPPSGGVETQYF
cdr3_length: 15; v_call: TRBV6-5; j_call: TRBJ2-5; cdr3_aa: CASSYSAGYQETQYF
cdr3_length: 14; v_call: TRBV12-3/TRBV12-4; j_call: TRBJ2-5; cdr3_aa: CASSLNRYQETQHF
cdr3_length: 15; v_call: TRBV11-3; j_call: TRBJ2-3; cdr3_aa: CASSLTTVETDTQYF
cdr3_length: 15; v_call: TRBV4-2; j_call: TRBJ2-3; cdr3_aa: CASSQDDGSTDTQYF
cdr3_length: 15; v_call: TRBV4-1; j_call: TRBJ2-3; cdr3_aa: CASRISPSSTDTQYF
cdr3_length: 14; v_call: TRBV2; j_call: TRBJ1-6; cdr3_aa: CAVRDGTYNSPLHF
cdr3_length: 14; v_call: TRBV27; j_call: TRBJ1-2; cdr3_aa: CASSLSDSFAGYTF
cdr3_length: 15; v_call: TRBV10-3; j_call: TRBJ1-6; cdr3_aa: CAISDSDSLDSPLHF
cdr3_length: 15; v_call: TRBV7-2; j_call: TRBJ1-2; cdr3_aa: CASSFGRSHNYGYAF
cdr3_length: 15; v_call: TRBV4-1; j_call: TRBJ2-3; cdr3_aa: CASSPGSPGGDTQYF
cdr3_length: 15; v_call: TRBV24-1; j_call: TRBJ2-1; cdr3_aa: CATSERQGSYNEQFF
cdr3_length: 17; v_call: TRBV20-1; j_call: TRBJ1-1; cdr3_aa: CSARDIGAQGMNTEAFF
cdr3_length: 17; v_call: TRBV7-6; j_call: TRBJ1-5; cdr3_aa: CASSSGTSVGGNQPQHF
cdr3_length: 18; v_call: TRBV3-1; j_call: TRBJ2-3; cdr3_aa: CASSQDSGGGGAVDTQYF
cdr3_length: 15; v_call: TRBV12-3/TRBV12-4; j_call: TRBJ1-1; cdr3_aa: CASSLALHVNTEAFF
cdr3_length: 14; v_call: TRBV7-2; j_call: TRBJ1-2; cdr3_aa: CASSQATGDYGYTF
cdr3_length: 14; v_call: TRBV5-1; j_call: TRBJ2-3; cdr3_aa: CASSLVGVTDTQYF
cdr3_length: 14; v_call: TRBV7-3; j_call: TRBJ2-1; cdr3_aa: CASSLRTDYNEQFF
cdr3_length: 15; v_call: TRBV6-1; j_call: TRBJ2-1; cdr3_aa: CASSSGLGVYNEQFF
cdr3_length: 13; v_call: TRBV7-2; j_call: TRBJ2-5; cdr3_aa: CASSSGIQETQYF
cdr3_length: 15; v_call: TRBV28; j_call: TRBJ2-3; cdr3_aa: CASSSRLAAADTQYF
cdr3_length: 12; v_call: TRBV28; j_call: TRBJ1-5; cdr3_aa: CASNEALEPQHF
cdr3_length: 16; v_call: TRBV7-9; j_call: TRBJ1-1; cdr3_aa: CASSSISGRYDTEAFF
cdr3_length: 15; v_call: TRBV7-6; j_call: TRBJ1-1; cdr3_aa: CASTLGGGWNTEAFF
cdr3_length: 12; v_call: TRBV7-2; j_call: TRBJ1-4; cdr3_aa: CASSPRGEKLFF
cdr3_length: 15; v_call: TRBV7-6; j_call: TRBJ2-5; cdr3_aa: CASSWTGGVEETQYF
cdr3_length: 15; v_call: TRBV6-1; j_call: TRBJ1-1; cdr3_aa: CASSSETEMNTEAFF
cdr3_length: 14; v_call: TRBV20-1; j_call: TRBJ1-5; cdr3_aa: CSAWTPEGNQPQHF
cdr3_length: 14; v_call: TRBV10-3; j_call: TRBJ1-1; cdr3_aa: CAIRRQAMNTEAFF
cdr3_length: 13; v_call: TRBV6-1; j_call: TRBJ1-1; cdr3_aa: CASRTSGGTEAFF
cdr3_length: 15; v_call: TRBV19; j_call: TRBJ1-1; cdr3_aa: CASSIVGVMNTEAFF
cdr3_length: 12; v_call: TRBV10-3; j_call: TRBJ1-3; cdr3_aa: CGGSSSGNTIYF
cdr3_length: 12; v_call: TRBV7-2; j_call: TRBJ1-5; cdr3_aa: CASSLSSKPQHF
cdr3_length: 16; v_call: TRBV7-9; j_call: TRBJ2-1; cdr3_aa: CASSPGLARLYNEQFF
cdr3_length: 16; v_call: TRBV20-1; j_call: TRBJ2-1; cdr3_aa: CSARTTRRNSYNEQFF
cdr3_length: 16; v_call: TRBV11-2; j_call: TRBJ2-3; cdr3_aa: CASSVGTSGTTDTQYF
cdr3_length: 15; v_call: TRBV28; j_call: TRBJ1-1; cdr3_aa: CASSWGRGGSTEAFF
cdr3_length: 15; v_call: TRBV19; j_call: TRBJ1-2; cdr3_aa: CASSIAGTGVRSYTF
cdr3_length: 14; v_call: TRBV7-3; j_call: TRBJ2-3; cdr3_aa: CASSLHSGTDTQYF
cdr3_length: 17; v_call: TRBV18; j_call: TRBJ1-5; cdr3_aa: CASAASVLGAPNQPQHF
cdr3_length: 15; v_call: TRBV28; j_call: TRBJ1-5; cdr3_aa: CASSLVGVSNQPQHF